This T cell receptor (beta chain) was recovered during a study of cytomegalovirus exposure and HLA in healthy donors. It was with 60 Vbeta and 13 Jbeta primers that the PCR ran. Method: immunoSEQ multiplex PCR; TCRdb's copy keeps in-frame clones and lacks some. This table has 150,000 or so clones, around 80% appearing once. The TCR originated in a man younger than 40 in good health and CMV-seropositive. Sequencing used PBMCs.

The CDR3 DNA follows: TGTGCCAGCAGCTTAGGACCCGGGTCAGATACGCAGTATTTT. Protein product: CASSLGPGSDTQYF. The chain has TRBV7-2 and TRBJ2-3; D gene unclear. The germline V gene has CDR1 SGHTA and CDR2 FQGNSA. V lost 1 base to trimming and J lost 4 bases, with 9 bases between them. The CDR3 is 14 amino acids.